The clone carrying this T cell receptor (beta chain) was picked up one time. The assay was immunoSEQ multiplex PCR, and TCRdb's table has in-frame clones only and misses some. This table has approximately 140,000 clones, more than 90% appearing once. V lost 4 bases to trimming and J lost 0 bases, with 13 bases between them. The germline V gene encodes CDR1 MNHEY and CDR2 SMNVEV (reference sequence). There are 16 residues in the CDR3. The data are from a study of control samples from healthy donors and cancer patients. The sequencing sample was made of blood. The clonotype comes from a man under 40 in good health. The V gene is TRBV27, the J gene TRBJ1-5, with D perhaps matching TRBD1 (5 bases). Here the CDR3 reads CASSCRRQYSNQPQHF. The CDR3 DNA follows: TGTGCCAGCAGTTGCCGGCGACAGTATAGCAATCAGCCCCAGCATTTT.